These T cell receptor beta chains were read from a single sample in a study of Ad26.COV2.S vaccination and SARS-CoV-2 variants. TCRdb keeps only in-frame clones here, not all; method: immunoSEQ multiplex PCR. The table lists around 450,000 clones, 80% to 90% of them singletons. Specimen: peripheral blood, collected in a trial of Ad26.COV2.S vaccine versus placebo. The receptors were gathered from a person between 18 and 65 years old who received the Ad26.COV2.S COVID-19 vaccine or a placebo. CDR3s include the opening cysteine and the closing phenylalanine or tryptophan. D genes are given only for firm matches. The size of a clone is reported for some rows only, either as once, few or many, or as a class for expanded clones.

>TRBJ2-3|.|TRBV4-3|TRBD2
CASSQEGRTSGGADTQYF
TGCGCCAGCAGCCAAGAGGGACGGACTAGCGGGGGTGCAGATACGCAGTATTTT
>TRBJ2-7|.|TRBV18|.
CASSPGTLSEQYF
TGTGCCAGCTCACCCGGGACTCTCAGCGAGCAGTACTTC
>TRBJ2-3|.|TRBV10-3|.
CAISGKGNTDTQYF
TGTGCCATCAGTGGAAAAGGGAACACAGATACGCAGTATTTT
>TRBJ2-1|.|TRBV19|.
CASSFTKTYNEQFF
TGTGCCAGTAGCTTCACGAAAACTTACAATGAGCAGTTCTTC
>TRBJ2-7|.|TRBV11-2|.
CASSSGSYEQYF
TGTGCCAGCAGCTCTGGGAGTTACGAGCAGTACTTC
>TRBJ2-2|.|TRBV3-1/TRBV3-2|.
CASSGTANTGELFF
TGTGCCAGCAGCGGGACGGCGAACACCGGGGAGCTGTTTTTT
>TRBJ2-7|.|TRBV6-2/TRBV6-3|.
CASSRGGFLYEQYF
TGTGCCAGCAGTAGAGGGGGATTTCTGTACGAGCAGTACTTC
>TRBJ2-7|.|TRBV19|TRBD1
CASSDDRASYEQYF
TGTGCCAGTTCCGACGACAGGGCCTCCTACGAGCAGTACTTC
>TRBJ2-1|once|TRBV24-1|.
CATSDTNEQFF
TGTGCCACCAGTGATACTAATGAGCAGTTCTTC
>TRBJ2-7|.|TRBV7-2|.
CASSLGMGLGYEQYF
TGTGCCAGCAGCTTAGGTATGGGCCTGGGCTACGAGCAGTACTTC
>TRBJ1-2|.|TRBV7-9|.
CASSRVGLNYGYTF
TGTGCCAGCAGCCGTGTCGGTTTAAACTATGGCTACACCTTC
>TRBJ2-1|once|TRBV11-2|TRBD2
CASRKGTSGRWNEQFF
TGTGCCAGCAGAAAAGGGACTAGCGGGAGGTGGAATGAGCAGTTCTTC
>TRBJ1-1|.|TRBV27|.
CASSRLNTEAFF
TGTGCCAGCAGCCGGCTGAACACTGAAGCTTTCTTT